The rows below give T cell receptor beta chains drawn from one sample of a study of cytotoxic CD8 clonotypes in ibrutinib-treated CLL. TCRdb's copy holds only in-frame clones and misses some; the assay was immunoSEQ multiplex PCR. The profile shows some 80,000 clones, roughly three quarters of them singletons. The specimen was PBMCs, collected after 12 months of ibrutinib treatment. The receptor source for this set is a human donor with chronic lymphocytic leukemia. CDR3s include the opening cysteine and the closing phenylalanine or tryptophan. The D gene is left open where the match is weak. Some rows have no size entry. The others give once, few or many, or a class for an expanded clone.

.	TRBV5-4	TRBJ2-1	.	CASSPNDNEQFF	TGTGCCAGCAGCCCCAACGACAATGAGCAGTTCTTC
.	TRBV7-2	TRBJ2-1	TRBD1	CASSATGTGANEQFF	TGTGCCAGCAGCGCAACCGGGACAGGGGCCAATGAGCAGTTCTTC
.	TRBV5-5	TRBJ1-1	.	CASSLFGGLGTEAFF	TGTGCCAGCAGCTTGTTTGGGGGACTGGGCACTGAAGCTTTCTTT
.	TRBV4-3	TRBJ2-1	.	CASSRGTGFYNEQFF	TGCGCCAGCAGCCGGGGCACAGGGTTCTACAATGAGCAGTTCTTC
many	TRBV7-2	TRBJ1-2	.	CASSLAPRDGYTF	TGTGCCAGCAGCTTAGCGCCCCGGGATGGCTACACCTTC
few	TRBV9	TRBJ2-3	.	CASSPLAPPDTQYF	TGTGCCAGCAGCCCCCTAGCCCCCCCAGATACGCAGTATTTT
once	TRBV28	TRBJ2-7	.	CASSPVNYYEQYF	TGTGCCAGCAGTCCGGTGAATTACTACGAGCAGTACTTC
few	TRBV30	TRBJ2-7	.	CAWQLGGTYEQYF	TGTGCCTGGCAGCTAGGGGGTACCTACGAGCAGTACTTC
.	TRBV5-1	TRBJ1-2	TRBD1	CASSLGQGATNYGYTF	TGCGCCAGCAGCTTGGGACAGGGGGCGACTAACTATGGCTACACCTTC
.	TRBV4-1	TRBJ2-3	.	CASSQDRGANTDTQYF	TGCGCCAGCAGCCAAGATCGCGGGGCCAACACAGATACGCAGTATTTT
.	TRBV6-5	TRBJ2-5	.	CASSPSGRRGTQYF	TGTGCCAGCAGCCCCAGCGGGCGAAGGGGGACCCAGTACTTC
.	TRBV6-6	TRBJ2-7	.	CASSYSMGGYEQYF	TGTGCCAGCAGTTACTCGATGGGGGGATACGAGCAGTACTTC
.	TRBV2	TRBJ2-4	.	CASRPEQSIDIQYF	TGTGCCAGCAGGCCCGAACAATCGATAGACATTCAGTACTTC
.	TRBV18	TRBJ2-3	TRBD2	CASSWTSVGDTQYF	TGTGCCAGCTCATGGACTAGCGTTGGAGATACGCAGTATTTT
few	TRBV7-9	TRBJ2-6	.	CASSDTGTQGANVLTF	TGTGCCAGCAGCGACACCGGGACCCAGGGGGCCAACGTCCTGACTTTC
few	TRBV7-2	TRBJ1-2	.	CASSLGRPSMGYTF	TGTGCCAGCAGCTTAGGGCGGCCGTCTATGGGCTACACCTTC
few	TRBV27	TRBJ2-6	TRBD1	CASSLTPDRTRSGANVLTF	TGTGCCAGCAGTTTAACCCCGGACAGGACCCGCTCTGGGGCCAACGTCCTGACTTTC
few	TRBV5-8	TRBJ1-2	.	CASSLALAGVTGYTF	TGTGCCAGCAGCTTGGCCTTGGCAGGGGTAACTGGCTACACCTTC
.	TRBV7-2	TRBJ2-3	.	CASSLAGTLGNTQYF	TGTGCCAGCAGCTTAGCCGGGACCCTTGGGAATACGCAGTATTTT
.	TRBV9	TRBJ2-1	.	CASSVVPGPGGNEQFF	TGTGCCAGCAGCGTAGTCCCGGGCCCCGGGGGCAATGAGCAGTTCTTC
.	TRBV6-5	TRBJ2-1	.	CASSPQGRTHAFF	TGTGCCAGCAGCCCACAGGGGAGGACCCACGCATTCTTC
.	TRBV7-3	TRBJ1-2	.	CASSLGNNYGYTF	TGTGCCAGCAGCTTGGGGAATAACTATGGCTACACCTTC
.	TRBV7-9	TRBJ2-5	TRBD1	CASSAQVGTGQETQYF	TGTGCCAGCAGCGCCCAGGTTGGGACAGGGCAAGAGACCCAGTACTTC
.	TRBV5-6	TRBJ1-1	.	CASSTGLSNTEAFF	TGTGCCAGCAGCACGGGACTCTCGAACACTGAAGCTTTCTTT
.	TRBV2	TRBJ2-3	TRBD2	CASSYSGGGTDTQYF	TGTGCCAGCAGCTACAGCGGGGGCGGCACAGATACGCAGTATTTT
once	TRBV6-4	TRBJ1-1	.	CASSDSNTPGPAFF	TGTGCCAGCAGTGACTCCAACACCCCCGGTCCAGCTTTCTTT
.	TRBV7-2	TRBJ2-2	.	CASSPSPDTGELFF	TGTGCCAGCAGCCCGAGCCCCGACACCGGGGAGCTGTTTTTT
.	TRBV4-3	TRBJ2-7	TRBD1	CASSLIAGQDSYEQYF	TGCGCCAGCAGCCTCATCGCGGGACAGGACTCCTACGAGCAGTACTTC
.	TRBV14	TRBJ2-5	.	CASSLWGGETQYF	TGTGCCAGCAGCCTCTGGGGCGGGGAGACCCAGTACTTC
.	TRBV6-6	TRBJ2-5	.	CATQGKGQETQYF	TGTGCCACCCAGGGGAAGGGGCAAGAGACCCAGTACTTC
few	TRBV28	TRBJ2-7	TRBD1	CASSFAQGVDEQYF	TGTGCCAGCAGTTTTGCACAGGGGGTCGACGAGCAGTACTTC
few	TRBV6-6	TRBJ1-5	.	CATLSAGGNQPQHF	TGTGCCACCCTCTCCGCAGGGGGCAATCAGCCCCAGCATTTT
.	TRBV11-2	TRBJ1-2	.	CASSYLRNYGYTF	TGTGCCAGCAGCTACCTTAGAAACTATGGCTACACCTTC
.	TRBV18	TRBJ1-6	.	CASSPTGRDSPLHF	TGTGCCAGCTCACCGACCGGCCGCGATTCACCCCTCCACTTT
.	TRBV10-3	TRBJ2-5	TRBD2	CAISDGGGPAPQETQYF	TGTGCCATCAGTGACGGCGGGGGACCAGCCCCCCAAGAGACCCAGTACTTC
.	TRBV11-2	TRBJ1-4	.	CASSVPPFGSVEKLFF	TGTGCCAGCAGCGTCCCCCCGTTTGGGTCCGTTGAAAAACTGTTTTTT
.	TRBV28	TRBJ1-5	TRBD1	CASRAPGGNQPQHF	TGTGCCAGCAGGGCCCCAGGGGGGAATCAGCCCCAGCATTTT
.	TRBV28	TRBJ2-7	.	CASSFDSYEQYF	TGTGCCAGCAGTTTTGATAGCTACGAGCAGTACTTC
.	TRBV10-3	TRBJ2-7	.	CAISAERLVGRQYF	TGTGCCATCAGTGCCGAGCGCCTCGTGGGAAGGCAGTACTTC
.	TRBV6-6	TRBJ2-2	.	CASTRAEASIGELFF	TGTGCCAGCACCCGAGCGGAGGCCAGCATCGGGGAGCTGTTTTTT
once	TRBV7-9	TRBJ2-3	.	CASSLGQPGADTQYF	TGTGCCAGCAGCTTAGGTCAACCCGGGGCAGATACGCAGTATTTT
.	TRBV29-1	TRBJ2-3	TRBD2	CSVGRTSGGNTQYF	TGCAGCGTTGGCCGGACTAGCGGGGGAAATACGCAGTATTTT
.	TRBV5-4	TRBJ2-2	.	CASSKPSRGTGELFF	TGTGCCAGCAGCAAACCCTCCAGGGGCACCGGGGAGCTGTTTTTT
.	TRBV5-1	TRBJ2-1	.	CASSFGIVGDEQFF	TGCGCCAGCAGCTTTGGGATCGTGGGCGATGAGCAGTTCTTC
.	TRBV11-2	TRBJ2-5	TRBD2	CASSRGDPQETQYF	TGTGCCAGCAGCCGGGGGGACCCCCAAGAGACCCAGTACTTC
.	TRBV5-6	TRBJ1-2	.	CASSLASLNYGYTF	TGTGCCAGCAGCTTGGCCAGCCTTAACTATGGCTACACCTTC
.	TRBV28	TRBJ2-6	TRBD1	CASSLRQGARGANVLTF	TGTGCCAGCAGTTTAAGGCAGGGGGCGCGTGGGGCCAACGTCCTGACTTTC
.	TRBV7-9	TRBJ1-1	.	CASNWDQNTEAFF	TGTGCCAGCAACTGGGACCAAAACACTGAAGCTTTCTTT
.	TRBV10-3	TRBJ2-5	.	CAISGSLQETQYF	TGTGCCATCAGTGGGTCCTTGCAAGAGACCCAGTACTTC
.	TRBV9	TRBJ2-4	TRBD2	CASSIRTSGSVQYF	TGTGCCAGCAGCATCCGGACTAGCGGGAGCGTCCAGTACTTC
.	TRBV18	TRBJ1-3	TRBD1	CASSPRTGHSGNTIYF	TGTGCCAGCTCACCAAGGACAGGGCACTCTGGAAACACCATATATTTT
.	TRBV11-3	TRBJ1-6	.	CASAQNSGSPLHF	TGTGCCAGCGCCCAGAACAGCGGGTCACCCCTCCACTTT
.	TRBV6-1	TRBJ1-5	TRBD1	CASNLGQGSYQPQHF	TGTGCCAGCAACCTGGGACAGGGCTCGTATCAGCCCCAGCATTTT
.	TRBV11-3	TRBJ2-3	TRBD2	CASRGGTDTQYF	TGTGCCAGCAGGGGAGGGACAGATACGCAGTATTTT
.	TRBV4-1	TRBJ2-6	.	CASSQGPGGANVLTF	TGCGCCAGCAGCCAAGGGCCCGGGGGGGCCAACGTCCTGACTTTC